The next 18 T cell receptor beta chains were all read from a single sample in a study of T cell repertoires in cytomegalovirus infection (dated by TCRdb to between 2018 and 2020). These reads were obtained on an Illumina HiSeq 1500. The public reads were quality trimmed at Q25 with fastp and then assembled into clones with MiXCR by TCRdb, keeping productive beta chains. A single entry per CDR3 protein holds the most common genes and DNA from its merged rows. The sample contains 150,000 to 200,000 distinct CDR3 sequences, roughly 9% of them found a single time. The leading ten clones occupy about 4.2% of the sample. The sample consisted of PBMCs. These receptors were taken from a human donor in good health (CMV status not recorded). Some clones in this sample may be carry-over from other donors' samples.

This clonotype was recorded at least ten times. The chain joins TRBV7-2 to TRBJ1-2; D is perhaps TRBD1 (5 bases). Germline lookup yields CDR1 SGHTA and CDR2 FQGNSA. The CDR3 has 14 residues. V lost 1 base and J lost 7, with 13 bases in between. CDR3 nucleotide sequence: TGTGCCAGCAGCTTAGAGAGGGGCGCAGGTGGCTACACCTTC. Translated, it gives CASSLERGAGGYTF.

The sample holds many counts of this clonotype. The chain joins TRBV25-1 to TRBJ1-2; possibly TRBD1 for D (5 bases). This CDR3 contains 14 residues. In germline, CDR1 is MGHDK, CDR2 SYGVNS. Trimming took 1 base from V and 5 from J, leaving 11 bases between them. Here the CDR3 reads CASSESLGGYGYTF. The DNA for the CDR3 is TGTGCCAGCAGTGAATCCCTGGGGGGGTATGGCTACACCTTC.

This rearrangement joins TRBV14 to TRBJ2-4; 8 bases are a match to TRBD1. Looked up from germline, CDR1 is SGHDN and CDR2 is FVKESK. The junction had 5 bases not matched to a gene; V was cut back by 3 bases and J by 1 base. The CDR3 is 16 amino acids. CDR3 nucleotide sequence: TGTGCCAGCAGCCATGGACAGGGCTGGGCCAAAAACATTCAGTACTTC. Translation gives CASSHGQGWAKNIQYF.

This clonotype was recorded at least ten times. The chain carries TRBV7-2 and TRBJ1-2; 11 bases map to TRBD1. This CDR3 has 17 amino acids. Trimming took 1 base from V and 5 from J; bases not matched to a gene: 9. CDR1 is SGHTA and CDR2 is FQGNSA in the germline V gene. CDR3 residues: CASSLGGTGGDGYGYTF. In DNA, the CDR3 is TGTGCCAGCAGCTTAGGAGGGACAGGGGGAGATGGGTATGGCTACACCTTC.

This clonotype was observed at least ten times. The V gene is TRBV5-1, the J gene TRBJ2-7; 10 nucleotides line up with TRBD2. The CDR3 is 14 residues long. CDR1 and CDR2 (germline): SGHRS, YFSETQ. The junction had 5 bases not matched to a gene; V was cut back by 2 bases and J by 6 bases. This chain's CDR3 is CASSFGQREGEQYF. In DNA form, the CDR3 reads TGCGCCAGCAGCTTTGGCCAGCGGGAGGGCGAGCAGTACTTC.

The chain has TRBV18 and TRBJ2-6; 8 nucleotides match TRBD1. The CDR3 loop spans 19 amino acids. J was trimmed by 0 bases and V by 7 bases; bases with no gene match: 14. The germline V gene encodes CDR1 KGHSH and CDR2 LQKENI. For the CDR3, the DNA is TGTGCCAGCTTACAGCGATCCTGGACAGGGAGCTCTGGGGCCAACGTCCTGACTTTC. This sequence encodes CASLQRSWTGSSGANVLTF.

This clonotype was observed a handful of times. V usage is TRBV24-1 and J usage is TRBJ2-6, with 9 bases matching TRBD1. V dropped 5 bases and J dropped 2; count of bases not matched to a gene: 9. Per germline, CDR1 KGHDR and CDR2 SFDVKD. The CDR3 sequence is 18 residues long. CDR3 in amino acids: CATSAARTGVPGANVLTF. DNA for the CDR3: TGTGCCACCAGTGCCGCCCGGACAGGGGTACCTGGGGCCAACGTCCTGACTTTC.

This chain joins TRBV6-1 and TRBJ2-1; perhaps TRBD1 as D (6 bases). V lost 3 bases, J lost 2 bases, and 11 bases lay in between. Germline CDR1 reads MNHNS; CDR2 reads SASEGT. CDR3 size: 15 residues. The CDR3 nucleotides are TGTGCCAGCAGTGATTTGACAGGAACCTACAATGAGCAGTTCTTC. It specifies CASSDLTGTYNEQFF.

The genes are TRBV29-1 and TRBJ2-3; D is unclear. V lost 3 bases and J lost 1, with 11 bases in between. Germline-derived CDR1 and CDR2 are SQVTM and ANQGSEA. The CDR3 contains 14 residues. DNA of the CDR3: TGCAGCGTTGAGGTGCAGTTCGGCACAGATACGCAGTATTTT. Its protein product is CSVEVQFGTDTQYF.

The table lists this clonotype with many counts. This chain uses TRBV12-3 or TRBV12-4 with TRBJ1-3; D is undetermined. The V gene lost 1 base and the J gene lost 2 bases, with 9 bases spanning the gap. The CDR3 is 15 amino acids. CDR3 DNA sequence: TGTGCCAGCAGTTTAGGTACGGGCCCTGGAAACACCATATATTTT. Translation gives CASSLGTGPGNTIYF.

The chain carries TRBV7-8 and TRBJ2-7; D is possibly TRBD2 (5 bases). This CDR3 is built from 13 residues. Deletions cut 6 bases from V and 4 bases from J, with 13 bases between. CDR1 is SGHVS and CDR2 is FQNEAQ in the germline V gene. CDR3 nucleotide sequence: TGTGCCAGCAGTCACTCGTCGGGGTACGAGCAGTACTTC. Residues: CASSHSSGYEQYF.

A few counts support this clonotype. This chain uses TRBV28 with TRBJ1-2, with TRBD1 matching over 8 bases. There are 14 residues in the CDR3. CDR1 and CDR2 from the germline V gene are MDHEN and SYDVKM. Trimming took 2 bases from V and 4 from J; bases not matched to a gene: 3. The CDR3: CASSLKTGAYGYTF. CDR3 DNA sequence: TGTGCCAGCAGTTTAAAGACAGGGGCCTATGGCTACACCTTC.

Many counts were recorded for this clonotype. V gene TRBV4-2 combines with J gene TRBJ2-1; 7 nucleotides match TRBD1. The CDR3 loop spans 15 amino acids. Germline values: CDR1 LGHNA, CDR2 YNFKEQ. Trimming cost V 0 bases and J 7 bases; bases outside gene matches: 6. Written as DNA, the CDR3 is TGTGCCAGCAGCCAAGAAGGGGGCTTTGGGAATGAGCAGTTCTTC. This encodes CASSQEGGFGNEQFF.

The J gene is TRBJ2-4, the V gene TRBV5-1, with D hard to call. Germline lookup yields CDR1 SGHRS and CDR2 YFSETQ. The CDR3 runs to 14 residues. Trimming left V 2 bases short and J 2 bases short, with 8 bases between. CDR3: CASSFGLTKNIQYF. CDR3 nucleotide sequence: TGCGCCAGCAGCTTTGGGTTGACCAAAAACATTCAGTACTTC.

The sample holds many counts of this clonotype. The rearrangement links TRBV29-1 to TRBJ1-2; no clear D. The CDR3 is 11 residues long. V shed 4 bases and J shed 5 bases, with 8 bases lying between them. The germline V gene encodes CDR1 SQVTM and CDR2 ANQGSEA. The CDR3 spells CSVVVLYGYTF. CDR3 DNA sequence: TGCAGCGTTGTGGTGTTATATGGCTACACCTTC.

In its sample, this clonotype was seen a few times. CDR3 DNA: TGTGCCAGGTCGGGACACCTAAACACTGAAGCTTTCTTT. Translating it yields CARSGHLNTEAFF. V is TRBV28 and J is TRBJ1-1; TRBD1 might be the D (6 bases). Trimming shortened V by 9 bases and J by 2 bases, and 13 bases separated the two germline ends. CDR3 size: 13 residues. CDR1 MDHEN and CDR2 SYDVKM come from the germline V gene. Using reference TRBV28 and TRBJ1-1 for the parts outside the CDR3, the full variable domain is DVKVTQSSRYLVKRTGEKVFLECVQDMDHENMFWYRQDPGLGLRLIYFSYDVKMKEKGDIPEGYSVSREKKERFSLILESASTNQTSMYLCARSGHLNTEAFFGQGTRLTVV.

At least ten counts were recorded for this clonotype. The J gene is TRBJ2-5, the V gene TRBV11-1, with D possibly matching TRBD2 (5 bases). Germline CDR1 is SGHAT and CDR2 is FQDESV (reference sequence). V was trimmed by 3 bases and J by 2 bases, leaving 16 bases between them. The CDR3 loop spans 16 amino acids. In DNA form, the CDR3 reads TGTGCCAGCAGCTTCGCACTTGGACTCGAGCAAGAGACCCAGTACTTC. Its protein is CASSFALGLEQETQYF.

This clonotype was counted at least ten times. The genes are TRBV29-1 and TRBJ2-1; D call uncertain. The V gene lost 7 bases and the J gene lost 3 bases, with 16 bases spanning the gap. CDR1 and CDR2 from the germline V gene are SQVTM and ANQGSEA. The CDR3 loop spans 14 amino acids. The CDR3 sequence is CSARPELGYNEQFF. CDR3 nucleotide sequence: TGCAGCGCCCGACCCGAGCTCGGCTACAATGAGCAGTTCTTC.